Listed here are 19 T cell receptor beta chains from one sample, sequenced in a study of T cells of healthy individuals. TCRdb processed the 5' RACE reads anew with MiXCR; each CDR3 protein has one entry. The sample shows some 100,000 distinct CDR3 sequences, 15% to 20% of them seen only once. Receptors originate from a human donor in good health.

This clonotype was counted at least ten times. The chain employs TRBV6-1 and TRBJ2-3; D unresolved. Germline V gene lookup returns CDR1 MNHNS and CDR2 SASEGT. V was cut by 1 base and J by 4 bases, with 9 bases left in between. The length of the CDR3 is 14 residues. The CDR3 DNA reads TGTGCCAGCAGTGAAGTTTTTGGCTCAGATACGCAGTATTTT. Protein: CASSEVFGSDTQYF.

This clonotype was observed a handful of times. The J gene is TRBJ2-7, the V gene TRBV7-2; perhaps TRBD1 as D (6 bases). The CDR3 contains 15 residues. Trimming stripped 7 bases from V and 0 bases from J, with 16 bases between. Germline CDR1 reads SGHTA; CDR2 reads FQGNSA. CDR3 region: CASNFKPDSSYEQYF. The CDR3 DNA follows: TGTGCCAGCAACTTCAAACCGGACAGCTCCTACGAGCAGTACTTC.

The chain has TRBV6-2 or TRBV6-3 and TRBJ2-2, with D perhaps TRBD1 (6 bases). CDR1 MNHEY and CDR2 SVGEGT come from the germline V gene. V was cut by 2 bases and J by 5 bases, with 15 bases left in between. The CDR3 has 16 residues. The CDR3 loop reads CASSYPPGQVTGELFF. DNA for the CDR3: TGTGCCAGCAGTTACCCACCGGGACAAGTAACCGGGGAGCTGTTTTTT.

The chain uses TRBV7-2 and TRBJ2-7; 8 bases line up with TRBD2. The CDR3 totals 14 residues. Germline V gene data show CDR1 as SGHTA and CDR2 as FQGNSA. Unmatched junction bases numbered 3, after V lost 2 bases and J lost 3 bases. This chain's CDR3 is CASSLFGTSYEQYF. CDR3 bases: TGTGCCAGCAGCTTATTCGGGACTAGCTACGAGCAGTACTTC. Full variable domain (outside the CDR3, taken from reference TRBV7-2 and TRBJ2-7): GAGVSQSPSNKVTEKGKDVELRCDPISGHTALYWYRQSLGQGLEFLIYFQGNSAPDKSGLPSDRFSAERTGGSVSTLTIQRTQQEDSAVYLCASSLFGTSYEQYFGPGTRLTVT.

V usage is TRBV4-1 and J usage is TRBJ1-3, with D perhaps matching TRBD1 (5 bases). The germline V gene has CDR1 MGHRA and CDR2 YSYEKL. This CDR3 has 18 residues. V was trimmed by 0 bases and J by 0 bases, leaving 15 bases between them. CDR3 DNA: TGCGCCAGCAGCCAAGACCCGCGAGGGGCCTACTCTGGAAACACCATATATTTT. Translating it yields CASSQDPRGAYSGNTIYF.

This clonotype occurred a few times. The chain is built from TRBV24-1 and TRBJ2-3, with D possibly being TRBD1 (5 bases). The CDR3 is made up of 16 amino acids. CDR1 is KGHDR, CDR2 SFDVKD, per germline. The germline V and J ends were trimmed by 0 bases and 2 bases, with 11 bases remaining between them. CDR3 protein: CATSDLRGRNTDTQYF. The CDR3 DNA follows: TGTGCCACCAGTGATTTGAGGGGCCGAAACACAGATACGCAGTATTTT.

This clonotype was observed a handful of times. The chain links TRBV5-1 to TRBJ2-5; D perhaps matches TRBD2 (5 bases). Looked up from germline, CDR1 is SGHRS and CDR2 is YFSETQ. The CDR3 covers 14 residues. Trimming took 4 bases from V and 4 from J, leaving 14 bases between them. Here the CDR3 reads CASSIRDAGETQYF. The CDR3, as DNA: TGCGCCAGCAGCATAAGGGATGCGGGAGAGACCCAGTACTTC.

This clonotype showed up just a few times. The chain is built from TRBV7-9 and TRBJ2-7; 7 bases map to TRBD1. The CDR3 totals 13 residues. Germline assignment: CDR1 SEHNR and CDR2 FQNEAQ (reference sequence). The trim removed 0 bases at V and 9 bases at J, leaving 5 bases unmatched. The CDR3 here is CASSLAGTDVQYF. The DNA of the CDR3 is TGTGCCAGCAGCTTAGCAGGGACAGATGTGCAGTACTTC.

This clonotype was recorded at least ten times. The chain couples TRBV28 to TRBJ1-1; no clear D gene. Germline V CDR1 and CDR2: MDHEN, SYDVKM. V shed 4 bases and J shed 0 bases, with 15 bases lying between them. The CDR3 has 16 residues. As DNA, the CDR3 is TGTGCCAGCAGTTACCGCGTAAGAAACATGAACACTGAAGCTTTCTTT. This encodes CASSYRVRNMNTEAFF. Full variable domain (remainder filled in from reference TRBV28 and TRBJ1-1): DVKVTQSSRYLVKRTGEKVFLECVQDMDHENMFWYRQDPGLGLRLIYFSYDVKMKEKGDIPEGYSVSREKKERFSLILESASTNQTSMYLCASSYRVRNMNTEAFFGQGTRLTVV.

The chain employs TRBV5-1 and TRBJ2-2, with a weak D call TRBD1 (6 bases). V lost 5 bases, J lost 0 bases, and 11 bases lay in between. Germline lookup yields CDR1 SGHRS and CDR2 YFSETQ. The length of the CDR3 is 15 residues. CDR3 protein: CASRGDNPNTGELFF. CDR3 sequence (DNA): TGCGCCAGCAGAGGGGACAACCCGAACACCGGGGAGCTGTTTTTT.

This clonotype has a handful of counts. The CDR3 protein is CASTGQGRFGTDTQYF. CDR3 nucleotides: TGTGCCAGTACAGGTCAGGGGCGATTTGGCACAGATACGCAGTATTTT. The rearrangement links TRBV19 to TRBJ2-3; tentative D call: TRBD1 (6 bases). The CDR3 extends over 16 amino acids. Trimming stripped 7 bases from V and 1 base from J, with 18 bases between. Germline loops: CDR1 LNHDA, CDR2 SQIVND (reference sequence).

This chain links TRBV19 with TRBJ2-6, with 11 bases identical to TRBD1. CDR1 LNHDA and CDR2 SQIVND come from the germline V gene (reference sequence). The length of the CDR3 is 16 residues. The J segment lost 3 bases and the V segment lost 7 bases, leaving 5 bases of the junction unmatched. CDR3 DNA sequence: TGTGCCAGTACCCGGGACAGGGGGTTTGGGGCCAACGTCCTGACTTTC. Translation gives CASTRDRGFGANVLTF.

Many counts were recorded for this clonotype. The rearrangement links TRBV6-6 to TRBJ2-2; D is undetermined. Germline assignment: CDR1 MNHNY and CDR2 SVGAGI (reference sequence). CDR3 length equals 13 residues. V lost 7 bases and J 7 bases, leaving 13 bases between the germline ends. The CDR3 DNA reads TGTGCCAGCACCCAGATGGAGAACGGGGAGCTGTTTTTT. Protein sequence: CASTQMENGELFF.

This clonotype was seen ten or more times. CDR3: CATRRYPDRTGELFF. DNA of the CDR3: TGTGCCACCAGGCGTTATCCGGACAGGACCGGGGAGCTGTTTTTT. The V call is TRBV24-1, the J call TRBJ2-2; TRBD1 agrees at 7 bases. Germline loops: CDR1 KGHDR, CDR2 SFDVKD. This CDR3 is built from 15 residues. Trimming at V came to 7 bases and at J to 5 bases, leaving 9 bases not matched to a gene.

This clonotype was observed at least ten times. The chain recombines TRBV11-3 with TRBJ2-3, with a weak D call TRBD2 (6 bases). Germline loops: CDR1 SGHNT, CDR2 YENEEA. Trimming left V 4 bases short and J 0 bases short, with 8 bases between. The CDR3 is 14 amino acids. CDR3 DNA sequence: TGTGCCAGCAGCTCGGGGACTAGCACAGATACGCAGTATTTT. Its protein is CASSSGTSTDTQYF.

This clonotype has at least ten counts. CDR3 DNA: TGTGCCAGCAGACAAGCGGGAGGATCAGAGACCCAGTACTTC. It codes for CASRQAGGSETQYF. This chain links TRBV6-2 or TRBV6-3 with TRBJ2-5, with 9 bases aligning to TRBD2. J lost 4 bases, V lost 6 bases, and 6 bases had no gene match. The CDR3 is made up of 14 amino acids. CDR1 is MNHEY, CDR2 SVGEGT, per germline.

This clonotype came up a few times. The chain combines TRBV13 with TRBJ2-3; D not resolved. The CDR3 sequence is 14 residues long. V lost 0 bases, J lost 7 bases, and 11 bases lay in between. The germline CDR1 and CDR2 sequences are PRHDT and FYEKMQ (reference sequence). CDR3 sequence: CASSLGAARNTQYF. The CDR3 DNA follows: TGTGCCAGCAGCTTAGGGGCGGCGCGAAATACGCAGTATTTT. The full variable domain, rest sourced from reference TRBV13 and TRBJ2-3, is AAGVIQSPRHLIKEKRETATLKCYPIPRHDTVYWYQQGPGQDPQFLISFYEKMQSDKGSIPDRFSAQQFSDYHSELNMSSLELGDSALYFCASSLGAARNTQYFGPGTRLTVL.

This clonotype occurred a few times. The chain couples TRBV5-1 to TRBJ1-2, with 7 bases identical to TRBD1. J was trimmed by 10 bases and V by 0 bases; bases with no gene match: 9. CDR1 is SGHRS and CDR2 is YFSETQ in the germline V gene. The length of the CDR3 is 14 residues. The DNA of the CDR3 is TGCGCCAGCAGCTTGGGTGACAGGGTCGGACTCTACACCTTC. It codes for CASSLGDRVGLYTF.

This sequence joins TRBV20-1 and TRBJ1-2; D uncertain. The germline gives CDR1 DFQATT, CDR2 SNEGSKA (reference sequence). The CDR3 is 12 residues long. Trimming cost V 8 bases and J 10 bases, with 20 bases left between them. The CDR3 DNA reads TGCAGTCCTTCTCCTCTGGCACTTGCCTACACCTTC. As protein: CSPSPLALAYTF.